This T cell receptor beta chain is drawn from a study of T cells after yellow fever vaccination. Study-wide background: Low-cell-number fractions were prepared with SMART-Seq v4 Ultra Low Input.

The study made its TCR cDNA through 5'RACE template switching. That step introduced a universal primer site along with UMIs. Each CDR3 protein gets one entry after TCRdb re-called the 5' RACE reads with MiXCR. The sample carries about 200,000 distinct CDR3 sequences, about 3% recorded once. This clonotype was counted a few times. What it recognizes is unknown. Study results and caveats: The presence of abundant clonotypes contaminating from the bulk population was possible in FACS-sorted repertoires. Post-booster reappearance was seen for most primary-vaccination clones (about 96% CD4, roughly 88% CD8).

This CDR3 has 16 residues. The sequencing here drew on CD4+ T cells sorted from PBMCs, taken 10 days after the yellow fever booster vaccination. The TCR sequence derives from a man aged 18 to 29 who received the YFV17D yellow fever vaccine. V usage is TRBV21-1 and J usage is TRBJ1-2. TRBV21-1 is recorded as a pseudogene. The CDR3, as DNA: TGTGCCAGCAGCAACGGTTTTTTAAGGGCAGCGGAAGGCTACACCTTC. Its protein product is CASSNGFLRAAEGYTF.